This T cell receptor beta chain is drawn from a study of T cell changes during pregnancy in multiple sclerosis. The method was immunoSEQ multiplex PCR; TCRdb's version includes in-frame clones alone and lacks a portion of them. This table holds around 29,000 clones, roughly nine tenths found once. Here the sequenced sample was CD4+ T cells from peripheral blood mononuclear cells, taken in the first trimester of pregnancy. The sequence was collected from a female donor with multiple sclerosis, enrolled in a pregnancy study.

The chain's CDR3 is CASSVDQGLYEQYF. For the CDR3, the DNA is TGTGCCAGCAGCGTAGATCAGGGTCTCTACGAGCAGTACTTC. The V call is TRBV9, the J call TRBJ2-7; weak D call: TRBD1 (5 bases). The V end lost 0 bases, the J end lost 3 bases, and 10 bases lay between the germline ends. The CDR3 contains 14 residues. Germline CDR1 reads SGDLS; CDR2 reads YYNGEE.